This is a list of T cell receptor beta chains from one sample in a study of neurological immune-mediated disorders. Each CDR3 protein gets one entry after TCRdb re-called the 5' RACE reads with MiXCR. This sample has 75,000 to 90,000 distinct CDR3 sequences, with about a tenth found just once. Sequenced material: PBMCs. The receptors come from a man aged 40-50 years in good health. Both conserved end residues are part of each CDR3. D genes are given only for firm matches. Clone size, where shown, is once, few, many, or a class for clones that have expanded.

J | V | size | D | length | CDR3 | DNA
TRBJ2-3 | TRBV5-6 | many | . | 14 | CASSLNSKTDTQYF | TGTGCCAGCAGCTTAAACAGCAAGACAGATACGCAGTATTTT
TRBJ2-7 | TRBV2 | many | . | 13 | CASSGQERGEQYF | TGTGCCAGCAGTGGACAGGAGAGGGGCGAGCAGTACTTC
TRBJ2-7 | TRBV29-1 | many | . | 13 | CSVVEGGTYEQYF | TGCAGCGTTGTCGAGGGAGGTACCTACGAGCAGTACTTC
TRBJ2-2 | TRBV10-3 | few | TRBD1 | 16 | CAISGAGQGYTGELFF | TGTGCCATCAGTGGGGCCGGACAGGGGTACACCGGGGAGCTGTTTTTT
TRBJ2-3 | TRBV20-1 | many | . | 14 | CSVLSGGFTDTQYF | TGCAGTGTCCTCTCGGGGGGCTTTACAGATACGCAGTATTTT
TRBJ2-1 | TRBV3-1 | few | . | 17 | CASSQGLAAFGPGEQFF | TGTGCCAGCAGCCAAGGGTTGGCAGCTTTTGGTCCCGGAGAGCAGTTCTTC
TRBJ1-3 | TRBV20-1 | many | TRBD1 | 14 | CSAVDRGFGNTIYF | TGCAGTGCTGTAGACAGGGGCTTTGGAAACACCATATATTTT
TRBJ2-7 | TRBV7-9 | many | . | 15 | CASSPPRSVAYEQYF | TGTGCCAGCAGCCCCCCCAGGTCCGTCGCCTACGAGCAGTACTTC
TRBJ2-5 | TRBV12-3/TRBV12-4 | many | . | 13 | CASSFGLRETQYF | TGTGCCAGCAGTTTTGGCCTCCGGGAGACCCAGTACTTC
TRBJ2-7 | TRBV29-1 | many | . | 12 | CSVAQGSYEQYF | TGCAGCGTTGCCCAGGGCTCCTACGAGCAGTACTTC
TRBJ1-2 | TRBV27 | many | . | 18 | CASAGPVRGGGENYGYTF | TGTGCCAGCGCCGGGCCGGTGAGAGGTGGCGGTGAGAACTATGGCTACACCTTC
TRBJ2-5 | TRBV5-1 | many | . | 13 | CASSGRQERTQYF | TGCGCCAGCAGCGGACGCCAAGAACGGACCCAGTACTTC
TRBJ2-3 | TRBV20-1 | many | . | 13 | CSASGTPTDTQYF | TGCAGTGCTAGTGGGACCCCCACAGATACGCAGTATTTT
TRBJ2-1 | TRBV4-3 | . | . | 14 | CASSRPDSSDEQFF | TGCGCCAGCAGCCGCCCGGACAGCAGCGATGAGCAGTTCTTC
TRBJ2-3 | TRBV15 | many | TRBD2 | 15 | CATSRGLADTDTQYF | TGTGCCACCAGCAGAGGACTAGCGGACACAGATACGCAGTATTTT